Below are 12 T cell receptor beta chains sequenced from a single sample in a study of T cells in Graves' hyperthyroidism and ophthalmopathy. The CDR3 regions of TCR beta were amplified from RNA transcripts. First-round RT-PCR with HTBI primers amplified the TCR CDR3 region. One entry per CDR3 protein, called by TCRdb with MiXCR from the multiplex PCR reads. The data contain 800,000 or so distinct CDR3 sequences, about two fifths of them singletons. Sequences were obtained from blood. The origin of the receptors is a young man with Graves' hyperthyroidism.

The J gene is TRBJ1-1, the V gene TRBV10-3; a possible D gene is TRBD1 (6 bases). There are 17 residues in the CDR3. Germline V CDR1 and CDR2: ENHRY, SYGVKD. Trimming removed 10 bases at V and 4 bases at J, with 28 bases between. The CDR3 is CATNWGSQQNRATEAFF. Written as DNA, the CDR3 is TGTGCCACCAATTGGGGCAGTCAGCAAAACAGGGCCACTGAAGCTTTCTTT.

The chain recombines TRBV29-1 with TRBJ1-2, with unresolved D. V was pared by 3 bases and J by 7 bases, with 12 bases between. Germline values: CDR1 SQVTM, CDR2 ANQGSEA. This CDR3 region has 12 residues. The CDR3 region has the DNA TGCAGCGTTGAGGGGAGAATTGGTGGCTACACCTTC. Its translation is CSVEGRIGGYTF. Drawing the rest from reference TRBV29-1 and TRBJ1-2, the complete variable domain is SAVISQKPSRDICQRGTSLTIQCQVDSQVTMMFWYRQQPGQSLTLIATANQGSEATYESGFVIDKFPISRPNLTFSTLTVSNMSPEDSSIYLCSVEGRIGGYTFGSGTRLTVV.

The V and J genes are TRBV6-6 and TRBJ1-1; weak D call: TRBD1 (6 bases). Per the germline V gene, CDR1 is MNHNY and CDR2 is SVGAGI (reference sequence). The CDR3 is made up of 16 amino acids. Trimming pared 0 bases from V and 5 bases from J, leaving 16 bases between. CDR3 residues: CASSYSNPQGNTEAFF. In DNA, the CDR3 is TGTGCCAGCAGTTACTCAAATCCGCAGGGGAATACTGAAGCTTTCTTT.

The V and J genes are TRBV19 and TRBJ1-1, with a tentative D call TRBD1 (5 bases). Germline V CDR1 and CDR2: LNHDA, SQIVND (reference sequence). The CDR3 is made up of 13 amino acids. V lost 11 bases and J lost 0, with 13 bases in between. The CDR3 reads CAWTFGVNTEAFF. CDR3 coding DNA: TGTGCCTGGACATTCGGGGTGAACACTGAAGCTTTCTTT.

The gene calls are TRBV4-1 and TRBJ2-7; D is perhaps TRBD1 (6 bases). Germline assignment: CDR1 MGHRA and CDR2 YSYEKL. Trimming removed 4 bases at V and 3 bases at J, with 13 bases between. This CDR3 region has 14 residues. The CDR3 protein is CASSPTDRFYEQYF. The CDR3 coding sequence is TGCGCCAGCAGCCCAACGGACAGATTCTACGAGCAGTACTTC.

This clonotype was detected a few times. The CDR3 loop reads CASSYVRGKGTEAFF. The CDR3 region has the DNA TGTGCCAGCAGTTACGTGCGGGGGAAAGGCACTGAAGCTTTCTTT. The rearrangement joins TRBV9 to TRBJ1-1; D perhaps matches TRBD1 (5 bases). Trimming took off 5 bases at V and 4 bases at J, with 18 bases between the two ends. CDR3 length equals 15 residues. Per the germline V gene, CDR1 is SGDLS and CDR2 is YYNGEE.

The V call is TRBV5-4, the J call TRBJ2-2; possible D gene TRBD2, 5 bases. Looked up from germline, CDR1 is SGHNT and CDR2 is YYREEE (reference sequence). Trimming pared 1 base from V and 4 bases from J, leaving 32 bases between. CDR3 size: 22 residues. The CDR3: CASSLSGSIREGSSRGTGELFF. The CDR3 DNA reads TGTGCCAGCAGCTTGTCTGGCTCAATAAGAGAGGGATCCTCTCGTGGCACCGGGGAGCTGTTTTTT.

This clonotype was detected a few times. For the CDR3, the DNA is TGTGCCAGCAGCGAACAGGGGTGGGAGACCCAGTACTTC. It codes for CASSEQGWETQYF. The V and J genes are TRBV9 and TRBJ2-5, with 7 positions matching TRBD1. Germline CDR1 SGDLS, CDR2 YYNGEE. J lost 5 bases, V lost 3 bases, and 4 bases had no gene match. CDR3 length: 13 residues.

The sample holds a few counts of this clonotype. Here the CDR3 DNA reads TGTGCCAGCAGTGGACCCGGGACAGCCGTTTTTAACTATGGCTACACCTTC. This translates into CASSGPGTAVFNYGYTF. The V gene is TRBV25-1, the J gene TRBJ1-2, with 7 bases fitting TRBD1. CDR1 and CDR2 (germline): MGHDK, SYGVNS. The V gene end was trimmed by 4 bases and the J gene end by 1 base; junction bases not matched to a gene: 12. This CDR3 is built from 17 residues.

This clonotype was seen ten or more times. CDR3 in amino acids: CASRSTTEEQYF. The DNA for the CDR3 is TGTGCCAGCAGATCCACGACGGAGGAGCAGTACTTC. The chain combines TRBV2 with TRBJ2-7; D gene unclear. Germline loops: CDR1 SNHLY, CDR2 FYNNEI. The CDR3 is 12 residues long. Trimming stripped 6 bases from V and 7 bases from J, with 13 bases between.

V and J are TRBV7-2 and TRBJ1-2, with D perhaps TRBD1 (5 bases). Trimming shortened V by 4 bases and J by 4 bases, and 16 bases separated the two germline ends. Germline CDR1 reads SGHTA; CDR2 reads FQGNSA. The CDR3 totals 15 residues. The CDR3 sequence is CASSSWTVGGYGYTF. The CDR3 DNA follows: TGTGCCAGCAGCTCCTGGACCGTCGGGGGCTATGGCTACACCTTC.

This clonotype was detected only a few times. The chain has TRBV7-9 and TRBJ2-7, with D perhaps given as TRBD1 or TRBD2 (6 bases each). From germline, CDR1 is SEHNR and CDR2 FQNEAQ (reference sequence). The CDR3 consists of 15 residues. The V end lost 6 bases, the J end lost 4 bases, and 19 bases lay between the germline ends. CDR3 bases: TGTGCCAGCAGTTCTCTCGGGGGCGGCTTTTACGAGCAGTACTTC. Translated: CASSSLGGGFYEQYF. The whole variable domain, filled in from reference TRBV7-9 and TRBJ2-7, reads DTGVSQNPRHKITKRGQNVTFRCDPISEHNRLYWYRQTLGQGPEFLTYFQNEAQLEKSRLLSDRFSAERPKGSFSTLEIQRTEQGDSAMYLCASSSLGGGFYEQYFGPGTRLTVT.